This paragraph reports one T cell receptor (beta chain). Its antigen target is currently unknown. No base-level quality is on record; no much larger clone is a single base apart. These data come from a study of blood T cell repertoires in COVID-19 (dated by TCRdb to about 2020). In the study overall: Samples from collaborators originated in the United States, Italy and Spain and spanned both the acute and convalescent phases of COVID-19. The material from the prospective study consisted of cDNA or gDNA derived from T cells, B-cell-depleted T cells, or PBMCs. Subjects who had been exposed to COVID-19, were actively infected with it, or had recovered from it provided the deeply sampled blood TCRbeta repertoires that made up the dataset. The repertoires were released in a freely available public database meant as a resource for research on the immune response to SARS-CoV-2. The samples were drawn from two sources: the first 160 participants of the ongoing ImmuneRACE study, and 1,254 subjects contributed by 6 global collaborators. Sample metadata almost always included a de-identified subject ID, COVID-19 status, age in years and sex. Where available, HLA class I and class II types were obtained from metadata supplied by the sample provider rather than from assay-based typing. Beyond this particular receptor, the publication reports: The amount of clinical and demographic metadata varied by source and participant and was provided uncurated.

The immunoSEQ Assay, a bias-controlled multiplex PCR, was used to amplify TCRbeta CDR3 regions from genomic DNA. Processing in the source paper ran as follows. Nucleated cell counts per sample were estimated from amplification of reference gene primers within the assay. Sequence reads were collapsed and filtered to measure the absolute abundance of every unique TCRbeta CDR3 rearrangement. For each sample, productive Simpson clonality was calculated as the square root of Simpson's diversity index across productive rearrangements. TCRdb stores this immuneACCESS table with in-frame sequences only. Part of the clones is absent; in the studies checked, under half of the shortfall reflects unresolved V genes, and no reason is known for the rest. V and J calls and clone size are given by that table; D and trimming were obtained from the DNA. The sample data list about 180,000 clones, and 83% of these were observed just once. In total, the top ten clones hold under 10% of the sample.

Taken from the germline V gene, the CDR1 and CDR2 loops are SQVTM and ANQGSEA. V is shortened by 1 base, J by 0 bases, and the region joining them spans 11 bases. The CDR3 runs 15 amino acids, cysteine and phenylalanine included. Only CDR3 DNA is held: 45 bases, read in frame from base 1. One collaborating source in Seattle enrolled patients while the patients were actively infected and followed the patients over time throughout the course of disease. The collaborating institutions used their own protocols to collect whole blood in K2EDTA tubes. Collaborator samples were shipped for TCRbeta analysis as frozen whole blood, isolated PBMCs, or DNA extracted from either sample type.

This sequence originates from a woman in her 70s with COVID-19, enrolled during active disease. The receptor chain draws on TRBV29-1 and TRBJ2-3; the D gene is perhaps TRBD1, from 5 matching bases. Sequences were obtained from peripheral blood. The encoded CDR3 is CSVEGGDRSTDTQYF. The DNA is as follows: TGCAGCGTTGAAGGAGGAGACAGAAGCACAGATACGCAGTATTTT.